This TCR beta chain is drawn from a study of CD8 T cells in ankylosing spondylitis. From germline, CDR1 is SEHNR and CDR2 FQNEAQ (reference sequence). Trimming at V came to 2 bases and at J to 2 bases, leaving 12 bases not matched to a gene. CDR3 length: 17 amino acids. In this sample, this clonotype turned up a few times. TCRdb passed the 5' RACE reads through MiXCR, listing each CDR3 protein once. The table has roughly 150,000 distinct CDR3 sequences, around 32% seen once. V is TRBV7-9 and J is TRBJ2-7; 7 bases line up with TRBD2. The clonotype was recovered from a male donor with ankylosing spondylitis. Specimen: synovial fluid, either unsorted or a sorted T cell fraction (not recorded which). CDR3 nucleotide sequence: TGTGCCAGCAGCTTAACCTCTTTGCGGGAGAACCCCTACGAGCAGTACTTC. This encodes CASSLTSLRENPYEQYF.